This T cell receptor beta chain was sequenced for a study of blood T cell repertoires in COVID-19. Looking at the study overall: Sources were T cells, B-cell-depleted T cells, or PBMCs; the material itself was cDNA or gDNA.

Unmatched junction bases numbered 12, after V lost 0 bases and J lost 7 bases. Per the germline V gene, CDR1 is LGHDT and CDR2 is YNNKEL (reference sequence). This CDR3 comprises 18 residues. Profiled with immunoSEQ multiplex PCR; TCRdb holds only in-frame clones, not every one. This sample yields about 340,000 clones, of which about 90% are seen a single time; around 6.6% belongs to the top ten. This rearrangement joins TRBV3-1 (or the pseudogene TRBV3-2) to TRBJ2-1, with 10 nucleotides matching TRBD2. The material sequenced was peripheral blood. This TCR derives from a woman aged 70-85 years with COVID-19, enrolled during active disease. The CDR3 loop reads CASSQDRLAGSTRNEQFF. CDR3 sequence (DNA): TGTGCCAGCAGCCAAGATCGACTAGCGGGCTCAACAAGAAATGAGCAGTTCTTC.